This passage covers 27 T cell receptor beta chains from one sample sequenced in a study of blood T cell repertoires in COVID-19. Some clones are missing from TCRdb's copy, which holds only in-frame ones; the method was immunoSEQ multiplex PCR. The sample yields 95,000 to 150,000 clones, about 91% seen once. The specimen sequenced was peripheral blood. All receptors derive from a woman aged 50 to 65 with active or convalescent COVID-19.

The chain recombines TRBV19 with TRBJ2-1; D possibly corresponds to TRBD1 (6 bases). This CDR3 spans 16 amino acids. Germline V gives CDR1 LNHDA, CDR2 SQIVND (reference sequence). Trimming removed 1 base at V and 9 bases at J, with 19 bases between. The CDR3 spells CASSIAPRRQGSEQFF. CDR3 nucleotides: TGTGCCAGTAGTATAGCCCCCAGGAGGCAGGGGAGTGAGCAGTTCTTC. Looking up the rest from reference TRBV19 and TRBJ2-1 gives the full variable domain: DGGITQSPKYLFRKEGQNVTLSCEQNLNHDAMYWYRQDPGQGLRLIYYSQIVNDFQKGDIAEGYSVSREKKESFPLTVTSAQKNPTAFYLCASSIAPRRQGSEQFFGPGTRLTVL.

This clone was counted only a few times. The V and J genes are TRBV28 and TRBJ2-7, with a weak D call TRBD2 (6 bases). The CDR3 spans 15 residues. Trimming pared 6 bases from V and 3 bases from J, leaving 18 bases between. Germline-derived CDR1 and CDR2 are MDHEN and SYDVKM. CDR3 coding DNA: TGTGCCAGCAGAGATGGACTAAACCTTTACTACGAGCAGTACTTC. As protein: CASRDGLNLYYEQYF.

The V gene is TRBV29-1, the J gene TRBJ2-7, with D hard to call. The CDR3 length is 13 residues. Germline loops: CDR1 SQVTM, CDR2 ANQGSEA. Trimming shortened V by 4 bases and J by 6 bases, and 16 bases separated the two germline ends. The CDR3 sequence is CSVGNGLSPEQYF. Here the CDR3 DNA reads TGCAGCGTTGGAAACGGTCTGTCCCCCGAGCAGTACTTC.

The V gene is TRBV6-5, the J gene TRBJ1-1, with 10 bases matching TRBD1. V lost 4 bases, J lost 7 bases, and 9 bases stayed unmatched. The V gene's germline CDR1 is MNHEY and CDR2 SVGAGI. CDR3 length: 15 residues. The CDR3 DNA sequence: TGTGCCAGCAGTTTTTGGACAGGGGGGACGTATGAAGCTTTCTTT. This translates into CASSFWTGGTYEAFF.

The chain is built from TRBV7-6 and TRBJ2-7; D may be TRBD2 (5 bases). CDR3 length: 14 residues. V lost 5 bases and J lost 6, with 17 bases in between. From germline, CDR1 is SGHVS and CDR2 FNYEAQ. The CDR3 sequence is CASSVGRAGGEQYF. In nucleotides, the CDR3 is TGTGCCAGCAGCGTGGGGAGAGCAGGAGGCGAGCAGTACTTC.

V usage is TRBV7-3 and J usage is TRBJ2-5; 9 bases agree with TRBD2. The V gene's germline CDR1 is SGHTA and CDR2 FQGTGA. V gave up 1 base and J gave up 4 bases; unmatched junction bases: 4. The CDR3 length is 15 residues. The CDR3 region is CASSLSSGSGETQYF. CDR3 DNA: TGTGCCAGCAGCTTAAGTAGCGGGAGCGGAGAGACCCAGTACTTC.

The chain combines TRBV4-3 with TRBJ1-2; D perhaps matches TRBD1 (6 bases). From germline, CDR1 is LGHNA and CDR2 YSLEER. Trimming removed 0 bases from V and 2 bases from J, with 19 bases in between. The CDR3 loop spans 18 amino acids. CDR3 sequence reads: CASSQELKGEHFNYGYTF. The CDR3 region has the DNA TGCGCCAGCAGCCAAGAGTTAAAGGGGGAACATTTCAACTATGGCTACACCTTC.

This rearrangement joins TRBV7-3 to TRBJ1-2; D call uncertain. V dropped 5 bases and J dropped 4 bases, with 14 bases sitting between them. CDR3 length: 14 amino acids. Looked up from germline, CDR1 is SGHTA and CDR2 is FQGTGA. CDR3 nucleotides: TGTGCCAGCAGCCCAACACCGGACTTCTATGGCTACACCTTC. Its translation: CASSPTPDFYGYTF.

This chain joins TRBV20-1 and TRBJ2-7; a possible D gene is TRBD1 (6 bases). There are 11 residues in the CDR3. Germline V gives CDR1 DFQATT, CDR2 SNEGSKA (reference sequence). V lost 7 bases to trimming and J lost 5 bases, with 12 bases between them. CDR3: CSVNRANEQYF. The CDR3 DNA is TGCAGTGTTAACAGGGCCAACGAGCAGTACTTC.

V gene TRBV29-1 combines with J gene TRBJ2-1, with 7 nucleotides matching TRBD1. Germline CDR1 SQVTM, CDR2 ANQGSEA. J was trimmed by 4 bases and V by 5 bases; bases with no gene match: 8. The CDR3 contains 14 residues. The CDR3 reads CSVPDRDWYNEQFF. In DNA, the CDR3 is TGCAGCGTTCCCGACAGGGATTGGTACAATGAGCAGTTCTTC.

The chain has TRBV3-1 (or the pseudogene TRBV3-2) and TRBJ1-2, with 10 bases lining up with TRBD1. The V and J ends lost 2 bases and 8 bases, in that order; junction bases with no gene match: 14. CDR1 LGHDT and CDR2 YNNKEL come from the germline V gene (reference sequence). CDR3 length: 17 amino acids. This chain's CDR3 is CASSQYRTGTGVGGYTF. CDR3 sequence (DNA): TGTGCCAGCAGCCAATACCGAACCGGGACAGGGGTGGGCGGCTACACCTTC.

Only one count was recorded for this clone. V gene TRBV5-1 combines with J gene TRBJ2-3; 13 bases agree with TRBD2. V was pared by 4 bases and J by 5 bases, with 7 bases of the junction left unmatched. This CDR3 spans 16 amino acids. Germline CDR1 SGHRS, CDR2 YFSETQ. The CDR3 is CASSVLAGGPGDTQYF. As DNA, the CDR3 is TGCGCCAGCAGCGTACTAGCGGGAGGGCCGGGAGATACGCAGTATTTT.

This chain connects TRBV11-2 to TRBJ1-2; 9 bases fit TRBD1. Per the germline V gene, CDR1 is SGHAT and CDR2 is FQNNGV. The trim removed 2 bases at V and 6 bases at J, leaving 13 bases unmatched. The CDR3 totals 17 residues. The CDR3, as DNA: TGTGCCAGCAGCTTACACGCTGGACAGGGGCGAAGAAATGGCTACACCTTC. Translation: CASSLHAGQGRRNGYTF.

The chain's CDR3 is CASSSGLAGVWTGELFF. CDR3 DNA sequence: TGTGCCAGTAGTTCCGGACTAGCGGGAGTATGGACCGGGGAGCTGTTTTTT. This chain connects TRBV19 to TRBJ2-2, with 13 bases aligning to TRBD2. With 5 bases clipped from V and 5 bases from J, the junction kept 8 bases outside the gene matches. Germline V CDR1 and CDR2: LNHDA, SQIVND (reference sequence). The CDR3 runs 17 residues.

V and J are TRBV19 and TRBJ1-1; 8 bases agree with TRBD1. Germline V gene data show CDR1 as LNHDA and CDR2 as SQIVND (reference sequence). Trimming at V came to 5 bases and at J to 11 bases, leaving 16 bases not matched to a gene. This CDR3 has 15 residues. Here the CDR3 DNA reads TGTGCCAGTAGTCAACCCGACAGGGGTAGTCCCTCGGCTTTCTTT. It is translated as CASSQPDRGSPSAFF.

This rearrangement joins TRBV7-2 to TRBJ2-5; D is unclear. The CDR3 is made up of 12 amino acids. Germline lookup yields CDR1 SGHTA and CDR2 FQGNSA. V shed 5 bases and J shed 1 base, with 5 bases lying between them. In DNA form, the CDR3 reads TGTGCCAGCAGCCCAATCCAAGAGACCCAGTACTTC. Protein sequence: CASSPIQETQYF.

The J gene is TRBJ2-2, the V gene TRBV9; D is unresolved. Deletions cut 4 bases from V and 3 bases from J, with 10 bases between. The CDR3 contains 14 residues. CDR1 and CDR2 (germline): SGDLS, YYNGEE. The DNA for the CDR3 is TGTGCCAGCAGCACACGTGGTGACACCGGGGAGCTGTTTTTT. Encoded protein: CASSTRGDTGELFF.

DNA of the CDR3: TGTGCCAGCAGTCGTAGCGGGGCGTACCAAGAGACCCAGTACTTC. It translates to CASSRSGAYQETQYF. This chain joins TRBV7-2 and TRBJ2-5, with 8 bases fitting TRBD2. This CDR3 is 15 amino acids long. V shed 6 bases, J shed 0 bases, and the junction held 6 bases outside the gene matches. Germline V gives CDR1 SGHTA, CDR2 FQGNSA.

This chain's CDR3 is CASSEIAGGFYEQFF. The CDR3 DNA sequence: TGTGCCAGCAGTGAAATAGCGGGAGGTTTCTATGAGCAGTTCTTC. The chain carries TRBV2 and TRBJ2-1; TRBD2 aligns across 10 bases. Germline V gives CDR1 SNHLY, CDR2 FYNNEI. V lost 2 bases and J lost 8; bases outside the gene matches: 6. This CDR3 region has 15 residues.

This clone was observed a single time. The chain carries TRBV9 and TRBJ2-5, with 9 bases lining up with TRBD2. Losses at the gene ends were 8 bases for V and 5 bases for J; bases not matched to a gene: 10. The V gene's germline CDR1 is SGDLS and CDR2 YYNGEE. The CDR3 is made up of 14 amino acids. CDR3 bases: TGTGCCAGTGATAGCGGGAGCCCGAAGGAGACCCAGTACTTC. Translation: CASDSGSPKETQYF. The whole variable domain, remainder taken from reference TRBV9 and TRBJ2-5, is DSGVTQTPKHLITATGQRVTLRCSPRSGDLSVYWYQQSLDQGLQFLIQYYNGEERAKGNILERFSAQQFPDLHSELNLSSLELGDSALYFCASDSGSPKETQYFGPGTRLLVL.

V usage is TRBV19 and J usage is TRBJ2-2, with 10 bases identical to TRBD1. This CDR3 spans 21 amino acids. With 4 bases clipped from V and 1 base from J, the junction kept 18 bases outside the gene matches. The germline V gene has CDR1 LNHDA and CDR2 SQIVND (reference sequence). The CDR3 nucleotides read TGTGCCAGTAGTACCCGGGACAGGGGCCGCGCCCTGAAATTGAACACCGGGGAGCTGTTTTTT. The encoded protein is CASSTRDRGRALKLNTGELFF.

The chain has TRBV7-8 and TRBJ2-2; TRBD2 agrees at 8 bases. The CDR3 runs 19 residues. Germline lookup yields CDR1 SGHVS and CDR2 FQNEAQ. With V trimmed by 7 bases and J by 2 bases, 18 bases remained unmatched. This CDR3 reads CASTPNTGGPPGNTGELFF. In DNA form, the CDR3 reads TGTGCCAGCACCCCCAATACGGGAGGGCCGCCGGGAAACACCGGGGAGCTGTTTTTT.

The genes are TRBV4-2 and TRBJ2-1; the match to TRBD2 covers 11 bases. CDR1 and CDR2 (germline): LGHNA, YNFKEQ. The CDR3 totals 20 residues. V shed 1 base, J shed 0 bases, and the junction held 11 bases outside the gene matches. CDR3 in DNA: TGTGCCAGCAGCCAAGGAACACTAGCGGGAGTTTCCTTCTCCTACAATGAGCAGTTCTTC. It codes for CASSQGTLAGVSFSYNEQFF.

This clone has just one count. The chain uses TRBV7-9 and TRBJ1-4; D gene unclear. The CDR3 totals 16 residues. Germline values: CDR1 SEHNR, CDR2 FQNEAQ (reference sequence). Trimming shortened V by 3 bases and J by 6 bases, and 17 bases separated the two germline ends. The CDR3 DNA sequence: TGTGCCAGCAGCTTTTCTGGATGGAAGGAGGATGAAAAACTGTTTTTT. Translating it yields CASSFSGWKEDEKLFF.

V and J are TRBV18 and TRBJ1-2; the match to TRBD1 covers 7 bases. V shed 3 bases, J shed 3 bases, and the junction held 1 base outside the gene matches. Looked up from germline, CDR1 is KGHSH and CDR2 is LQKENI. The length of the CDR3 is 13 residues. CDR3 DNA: TGTGCCAGCTCACCGACAGGGCACTATGGCTACACCTTC. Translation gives CASSPTGHYGYTF.

This CDR3 is CASSIVSSELSYEQYF. CDR3 DNA: TGTGCCAGTAGTATCGTTTCCAGCGAACTTTCCTACGAGCAGTACTTC. J is TRBJ2-7 and V is TRBV19; D is unclear. CDR1 LNHDA and CDR2 SQIVND come from the germline V gene (reference sequence). The CDR3 extends over 16 amino acids. Deletions cut 3 bases from V and 1 base from J, with 16 bases between.

Written as DNA, the CDR3 is TGTGCCGCGGGGGGGGATAGCAATCAGCCCCAGCATTTT. It encodes CAAGGDSNQPQHF. The chain is built from TRBV6-5 and TRBJ1-5; possible D gene TRBD1, 5 bases. The germline V gene has CDR1 MNHEY and CDR2 SVGAGI. The V end was cut by 11 bases, the J end by 0 bases, with 11 bases between. The CDR3 is 13 amino acids.